This TCR beta chain was sequenced in a study of cytomegalovirus exposure and HLA in healthy donors. At the level of the study: The 95 to 150 validation repertoires were produced on the same platform as the roughly 670 repertoires of the first cohort. This was reported in a later analysis. Whole-study findings and limits: Rare sequences made up most TCRs, while some public TCRs were found in many donors. The study flagged 150 to 200 TCR beta chains as cytomegalovirus-associated. The classifier reportedly diagnosed cytomegalovirus status with high specificity and sensitivity.

Of note for this clone: No antigen is known for it.

The V end lost 4 bases, the J end lost 4 bases, and 11 bases lay between the germline ends. Germline CDR1 is MNHNY and CDR2 is SVGAGI (reference sequence). The CDR3 is 13 amino acids. Generated by immunoSEQ multiplex PCR, the TCRdb table keeps only in-frame clones and is missing some. The sample includes some 320,000 clones, around 90% of them seen just once. The specimen sequenced was PBMCs. The chain employs TRBV6-6 and TRBJ2-7, with D unclear. The receptor was derived from a woman aged 25-40 years in good health and CMV-seropositive. The CDR3 coding sequence is TGTGCCAGCAGTTCGGGCGGCCAGTACGAGCAGTACTTC. Translated: CASSSGGQYEQYF.